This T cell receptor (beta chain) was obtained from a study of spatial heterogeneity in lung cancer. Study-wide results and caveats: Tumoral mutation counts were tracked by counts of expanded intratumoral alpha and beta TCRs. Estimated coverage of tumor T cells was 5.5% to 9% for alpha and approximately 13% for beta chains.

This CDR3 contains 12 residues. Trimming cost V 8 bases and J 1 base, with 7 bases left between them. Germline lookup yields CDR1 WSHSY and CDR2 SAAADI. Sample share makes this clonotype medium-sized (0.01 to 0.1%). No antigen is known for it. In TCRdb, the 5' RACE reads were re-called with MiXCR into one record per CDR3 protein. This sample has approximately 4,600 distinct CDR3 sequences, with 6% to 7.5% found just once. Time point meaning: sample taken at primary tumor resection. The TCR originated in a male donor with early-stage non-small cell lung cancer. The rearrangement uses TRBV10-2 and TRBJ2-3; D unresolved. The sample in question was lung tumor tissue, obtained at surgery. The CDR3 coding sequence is TGCGCCAGCGGGCTTGGCACAGATACGCAGTATTTT. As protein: CASGLGTDTQYF.